This TCR beta chain originates from a study of blood T cell repertoires in COVID-19 (dated by TCRdb to about 2020). In terms of the full investigation: Collaborator samples came from the United States, Italy and Spain and covered acute and convalescent phases of COVID-19. Where available, HLA class I and class II types were taken from metadata supplied by the sample provider and were not determined by assay-based typing. The repertoires were made available in a free public database intended to serve as a resource for research on the immune response to SARS-CoV-2. The dataset comprised deeply sampled blood TCRbeta repertoires from subjects exposed to, actively infected with, or recovered from COVID-19. The sample metadata nearly always contained a de-identified subject ID, COVID-19 status, age in years and sex. The material from the prospective study consisted of cDNA or gDNA derived from T cells, B-cell-depleted T cells, or PBMCs. The samples were drawn from two sources: the first 160 participants of the ongoing ImmuneRACE study, and 1,000 to 1,500 subjects contributed by 6 global collaborators. Study-wide findings and limitations: The amount of clinical and demographic metadata varied by source and participant and was provided uncurated.

This clone was counted only a few times. Its cognate antigen has yet to be identified. The input lacks base qualities; no much larger clone sits a single base away. TCRbeta CDR3 regions were amplified from genomic DNA by means of the immunoSEQ Assay, a bias-controlled multiplex PCR. The authors' analysis ran thus. Nucleated cell counts per sample were estimated from amplification of reference gene primers within the assay. To quantify the absolute abundance of each unique TCRbeta CDR3 rearrangement, sequence reads were collapsed and filtered. For each sample, productive Simpson clonality was calculated as the square root of Simpson's diversity index across productive rearrangements. In TCRdb, the immuneACCESS table is reduced to in-frame sequences with V and J assigned. These tables do not hold every clone; where another copy was compared, an unresolved V gene accounts for under half, and the others remain unexplained. The DNA gave D and trimming, while V, J and clone size come from that table. For this sample the table gives 40,000 to 60,000 clones, of which around 68% were detected only once. About 9% of the sample goes to the ten largest clones.

The collaborating institutions used their own protocols to collect whole blood in K2EDTA tubes. For TCRbeta analysis, collaborators shipped samples as frozen whole blood, isolated PBMCs, or DNA extracted from either of those sample types. What was sequenced was peripheral blood. This TCR derives from a woman in her 70s with acute or convalescent COVID-19.

At the DNA level, the sequence is TGTGCCAGCAGCCCTAGCGGGGGGGTAAACACCGGGGAGCTGTTTTTT. Its protein is CASSPSGGVNTGELFF. Recombination linked TRBV2 to TRBJ2-2, with 12 junctional bases fitting TRBD2. V loses 6 bases at its end and J loses 2 bases; junction bases beyond the gene matches: 4. The CDR3 spans 16 residues, from the cysteine through the phenylalanine. Of the read, only the CDR3 DNA is kept; its 48 bases are in frame from base 1. CDR1 and CDR2 are drawn from the germline V gene: SNHLY, FYNNEI.